This T cell receptor beta chain appears in the sequencing data of a study of T cell repertoires in cytomegalovirus infection. Each CDR3 protein is one row after TCRdb ran MiXCR on the reads. The table has approximately 910,000 distinct CDR3 sequences, around 32% seen once. V lost 5 bases to trimming and J lost 4 bases; unmatched junction nucleotides: 10. This CDR3 has 15 amino acids. Germline-derived CDR1 and CDR2 are SGHAT and FQDESV (reference sequence). This clonotype has only a few counts. Its antigen is undetermined. Source: cultured CD8+ T cells from PBMCs, taken from culture after CMV antigen stimulation. The sequence derives from a human donor in good health (CMV status not recorded). Some clones in this sample may be carry-over from other donors' samples. The V call is TRBV11-1, the J call TRBJ1-1; 7 bases fit TRBD1. CDR3 amino acids: CASSTYPTGVTEAFF. CDR3 coding DNA: TGTGCCAGCAGCACCTACCCCACAGGGGTCACTGAAGCTTTCTTT. The entire variable domain, with the rest obtained from reference TRBV11-1 and TRBJ1-1, is as follows: EAEVAQSPRYKITEKSQAVAFWCDPISGHATLYWYRQILGQGPELLVQFQDESVVDDSQLPKDRFSAERLKGVDSTLKIQPAELGDSAMYLCASSTYPTGVTEAFFGQGTRLTVV.